This T cell receptor (beta chain) was observed in a study of PD-1 blockade in classical Hodgkin lymphoma. Time point in this sample: cycle 4 day 1 (C4D1), after five to seven weeks of nivolumab. Brentuximab vedotin exposure varied among the patients, all of whom had relapsed after autologous stem cell transplantation. Concerning this clone itself: Its antigen is unknown.

Trimming stripped 0 bases from V and 4 bases from J, with 11 bases between. The CDR3 is made up of 16 amino acids. The germline V gene has CDR1 SGDLS and CDR2 YYNGEE. The table came from immunoSEQ multiplex PCR; TCRdb's copy has only in-frame clones and leaves some out. The sample lists about 61,000 clones; roughly nine tenths were seen once. Study findings and constraints: Whoever responded completely had baseline diversity much like that seen in newly diagnosed patients.

This TCR derives from a human donor with classical Hodgkin lymphoma. Source: peripheral blood mononuclear cells (PBMCs), taken before the fourth cycle of nivolumab. The V call is TRBV9, the J call TRBJ2-6; unclear D gene. CDR3 amino acids: CASSVEPGSGANVLTF. CDR3 DNA: TGTGCCAGCAGCGTAGAACCTGGGTCCGGGGCCAACGTCCTGACTTTC.